A selection of T cell receptor beta chains follows, all from one sample in a study of T cells expressing NK-cell markers. Reprocessing the 5' RACE reads, TCRdb reports a single entry for every CDR3 protein and omits DNA. In all, the sample yields 450,000 to 600,000 distinct CDR3 sequences. The material sequenced was blood T cells: a sorted CD56 or NKG2C T cell subset, CD4+ or CD8+ T cells, or bulk PBMC T cells (not recorded which). These TCRs come from a man between 18 and 29 years old in good health. Both conserved end residues are part of each CDR3.

J	V	length	CDR3
TRBJ2-3	TRBV24-1	13	CATSGESTDTQYF
TRBJ2-2	TRBV7-7	14	CASSKDNPAGELFF
TRBJ2-2	TRBV18	15	CASSPARGLGGELFF
TRBJ2-2	TRBV4-2	16	CASSQGDSGIFGELFF
TRBJ1-1	TRBV29-1	14	CSVERERKDTEAFF
TRBJ2-5	TRBV18	16	CASSLQLAELQETQYF
TRBJ2-2	TRBV5-5	15	CASSPRDRVPGELFF
TRBJ2-1	TRBV7-9	15	CASSLGRVEKNEQFF
TRBJ1-1	TRBV20-1	13	CSARGQGGTEAFF
TRBJ2-3	TRBV29-1	11	CSVVKTDTQYF
TRBJ2-1	TRBV12-3/TRBV12-4	18	CASRRVAGGPLYYNEQFF
TRBJ2-2	TRBV24-1	14	CATSDYADGGELFF
TRBJ2-3	TRBV5-1	17	CASSLAAGTERTDTQYF
TRBJ2-3	TRBV2	15	CASSAARRGGDTQYF
TRBJ2-5	TRBV6-5	15	CASSYSSSWEETQYF
TRBJ2-5	TRBV6-6	13	CASTGQSQETQYF
TRBJ2-3	TRBV20-1	13	CSAFQGYADTQYF
TRBJ2-7	TRBV29-1	12	CSVAGSKNEQYF
TRBJ1-5	TRBV10-3	13	CAISTDKSGPQHF
TRBJ2-1	TRBV7-2	15	CASSEGQSSYNEQFF
TRBJ1-5	TRBV29-1	14	CSAAGLYSNQPQHF
TRBJ1-6	TRBV5-1	15	CASRTGTGDNSPLHF
TRBJ2-1	TRBV24-1	15	CATSDSGSPGNEQFF
TRBJ1-1	TRBV20-1	14	CSAATGTLNTEAFF
TRBJ2-1	TRBV4-1	14	CASSQVGTRIEQFF
TRBJ1-2	TRBV12-3/TRBV12-4	15	CASSLAGGTAYGYTF
TRBJ1-3	TRBV5-1	13	CASSSAVDGTIYF
TRBJ2-1	TRBV20-1	18	CSASRRVGLAGVMNEQFF